These T cell receptor beta chains were read from a single sample in a study of T-cell reconstitution after alpha-beta-depleted transplantation in children. TCRdb re-derived calls from the PCR reads in MiXCR, one entry per CDR3 protein. The sample includes 360,000 or so distinct CDR3 sequences, roughly 20% of them seen just once. Specimen: PBMCs from the stem cell graft donor, collected from the stem cell graft. The source of these receptors is a human donor who donated a stem cell graft to a child with acute myeloid leukemia. Each CDR3 is given with its conserved first and last residue. The D gene is left open where the match is weak. The listing skips clone size in some rows; elsewhere it reads once, few, many or a size class.

clone_size	d_call	v_call	j_call	cdr3_aa	cdr3_nt
many	NA	TRBV20-1	TRBJ2-1	CSAAQVQRINEQFF	TGCAGTGCCGCTCAGGTCCAGCGGATCAATGAGCAGTTCTTC
many	NA	TRBV7-9	TRBJ2-7	CASSAGESSYEQYF	TGTGCCAGCAGCGCCGGAGAGTCCTCCTACGAGCAGTACTTC
NA	TRBD1	TRBV7-3	TRBJ2-7	CASSFGTGPSYEQYF	TGTGCCAGCAGCTTTGGGACAGGACCATCCTACGAGCAGTACTTC
few	NA	TRBV5-1	TRBJ1-1	CASSFGTNEAFF	TGCGCCAGCAGCTTCGGGACAAATGAAGCTTTCTTT
NA	NA	TRBV7-6	TRBJ1-2	CASSLVPRDFYGYTF	TGTGCCAGCAGCTTAGTACCCAGGGATTTCTATGGCTACACCTTC
few	NA	TRBV6-5	TRBJ1-4	CASSYSAGRGEKLFF	TGTGCCAGCAGTTACTCGGCAGGGCGAGGTGAAAAACTGTTTTTT
NA	NA	TRBV7-3	TRBJ2-3	CASSLGWGTEDTQYF	TGTGCCAGCAGCTTGGGGTGGGGGACGGAGGATACGCAGTATTTT
few	NA	TRBV7-2	TRBJ2-7	CASSSDRREQYF	TGTGCCAGCAGCTCAGATCGGCGCGAGCAGTACTTC
NA	TRBD2	TRBV7-9	TRBJ2-1	CASSPGGHNEQFF	TGTGCCAGCAGCCCGGGGGGGCACAATGAGCAGTTCTTC
NA	NA	TRBV5-1	TRBJ2-1	CASSLAVSDYNEQFF	TGCGCCAGCAGCTTGGCGGTTAGTGACTACAATGAGCAGTTCTTC
NA	NA	TRBV12-3/TRBV12-4	TRBJ2-1	CASSPRDVYNEQFF	TGTGCCAGCAGTCCCAGGGACGTCTACAATGAGCAGTTCTTC
many	NA	TRBV27	TRBJ2-7	CASRSERERRYEQYF	TGTGCCAGCAGGAGTGAGAGGGAGCGGAGATACGAGCAGTACTTC
many	TRBD2	TRBV6-5	TRBJ2-7	CASSYGLAEPPFYEQYF	TGTGCCAGCAGTTACGGGCTAGCGGAGCCCCCCTTCTACGAGCAGTACTTC
NA	TRBD1	TRBV27	TRBJ2-7	CASSFRGTANAITYEQYF	TGTGCCAGCAGTTTTAGGGGGACAGCGAATGCGATTACTTACGAGCAGTACTTC
few	NA	TRBV29-1	TRBJ2-1	CSVRTYNEQFF	TGCAGCGTTAGGACCTACAATGAGCAGTTCTTC
many	TRBD2	TRBV20-1	TRBJ2-5	CSARGGTTRGGETQYF	TGCAGTGCTAGAGGAGGGACCACCCGGGGGGGAGAGACCCAGTACTTC
few	NA	TRBV12-3/TRBV12-4	TRBJ2-3	CASSAFGRTDTQYF	TGTGCCAGCAGTGCATTCGGCCGCACAGATACGCAGTATTTT
few	NA	TRBV4-1	TRBJ1-1	CASSQLIRGPNTEAFF	TGCGCCAGCAGCCAATTGATCAGGGGACCGAACACTGAAGCTTTCTTT
NA	TRBD2	TRBV3-1	TRBJ2-7	CASSQGAGGPYEQYF	TGTGCCAGCAGCCAAGGGGCGGGAGGGCCGTACGAGCAGTACTTC
NA	NA	TRBV12-3/TRBV12-4	TRBJ2-3	CASSPNYHTDTQYF	TGTGCCAGCAGCCCCAACTATCACACAGATACGCAGTATTTT
NA	NA	TRBV24-1	TRBJ2-1	CATSDRAYEQFF	TGTGCCACCAGTGATCGGGCCTATGAGCAGTTCTTC
NA	TRBD1	TRBV4-3	TRBJ1-2	CASSPQPQGAHGYTF	TGCGCCAGCAGCCCACAACCTCAGGGGGCCCATGGCTACACCTTC
NA	NA	TRBV12-3/TRBV12-4	TRBJ2-1	CASSFGHYNEQFF	TGTGCCAGCAGTTTTGGCCATTACAATGAGCAGTTCTTC
many	TRBD1	TRBV12-3/TRBV12-4	TRBJ2-1	CASRRTGVSDEQFF	TGTGCCAGCAGACGGACAGGGGTTTCCGATGAGCAGTTCTTC
NA	TRBD2	TRBV4-3	TRBJ2-1	CASSQELAGENEQFF	TGCGCCAGCAGCCAAGAACTAGCGGGAGAAAATGAGCAGTTCTTC
NA	TRBD2	TRBV20-1	TRBJ2-3	CSARRLATDTQYF	TGCAGTGCTAGACGACTAGCAACAGATACGCAGTATTTT
NA	TRBD1	TRBV20-1	TRBJ2-2	CSVRAQGARTGELFF	TGCAGTGTCCGCGCACAGGGGGCGCGAACCGGGGAGCTGTTTTTT
few	TRBD1	TRBV7-6	TRBJ2-1	CASSLQGVYNEQFF	TGTGCCAGCAGCTTACAGGGGGTCTACAATGAGCAGTTCTTC
NA	NA	TRBV7-2	TRBJ1-1	CASSFPFSVYTEAFF	TGTGCCAGCAGCTTCCCGTTTTCGGTATACACTGAAGCTTTCTTT
few	NA	TRBV4-3	TRBJ1-1	CASSQAGEIEAFF	TGCGCCAGCAGCCAAGCGGGAGAAATTGAAGCTTTCTTT
NA	NA	TRBV15	TRBJ2-5	CATSRVWLRETQYF	TGTGCCACCAGCAGAGTTTGGTTACGGGAGACCCAGTACTTC
NA	TRBD2	TRBV7-2	TRBJ2-7	CASSLPGGSEQYF	TGTGCCAGCAGCTTACCGGGAGGCAGCGAGCAGTACTTC
few	TRBD2	TRBV5-1	TRBJ2-1	CASSLGLASYNEQFF	TGCGCCAGCAGCTTGGGACTAGCATCCTACAATGAGCAGTTCTTC
few	NA	TRBV21-1	TRBJ2-2	CASSNGKKAARGGELFF	TGTGCCAGCAGCAACGGGAAAAAAGCGGCGAGGGGCGGGGAGCTGTTTTTT
NA	TRBD2	TRBV12-3/TRBV12-4	TRBJ2-7	CASSPEGLGLYEQYF	TGTGCCAGCAGCCCAGAGGGACTAGGTTTGTACGAGCAGTACTTC
NA	NA	TRBV29-1	TRBJ2-3	CSVDRAVLGDTQYF	TGCAGCGTTGATCGGGCGGTCCTGGGAGATACGCAGTATTTT
many	NA	TRBV20-1	TRBJ2-1	CSATYSGTYNEQFF	TGCAGTGCTACCTACAGCGGAACCTACAATGAGCAGTTCTTC
NA	NA	TRBV5-1	TRBJ2-6	CASSPRLRGISGANVLTF	TGCGCCAGCAGCCCAAGATTACGGGGCATCTCTGGGGCCAACGTCCTGACTTTC
NA	NA	TRBV12-5	TRBJ2-5	CASGLGSVDRETQYF	TGTGCTAGTGGTTTGGGATCAGTGGACCGAGAGACCCAGTACTTC
few	TRBD2	TRBV7-9	TRBJ2-3	CASSSPSGTRDTQYF	TGTGCCAGCAGCTCCCCTAGCGGGACTCGAGATACGCAGTATTTT
NA	TRBD2	TRBV20-1	TRBJ2-7	CSANPGLAVDSYEQYF	TGCAGTGCGAACCCGGGACTAGCGGTGGACTCCTACGAGCAGTACTTC
many	NA	TRBV12-3/TRBV12-4	TRBJ1-5	CASSLTSNQPQHF	TGTGCCAGCAGTTTGACATCCAATCAGCCCCAGCATTTT
many	NA	TRBV20-1	TRBJ1-5	CSARPGRGHQPQHF	TGCAGTGCTAGGCCAGGGAGGGGACATCAGCCCCAGCATTTT
few	TRBD1	TRBV24-1	TRBJ2-5	CATSDSRQGGQETQYF	TGTGCCACCAGTGACTCCCGACAGGGCGGACAAGAGACCCAGTACTTC
NA	TRBD1	TRBV12-3/TRBV12-4	TRBJ1-1	CASRWTGENTEAFF	TGTGCCAGCAGGTGGACAGGGGAGAACACTGAAGCTTTCTTT
few	NA	TRBV6-5	TRBJ2-1	CASSSGTDSPSYNEQFF	TGTGCCAGCAGTTCAGGGACGGACTCTCCCTCCTACAATGAGCAGTTCTTC
few	NA	TRBV5-1	TRBJ2-3	CASSSRSSTDTQYF	TGCGCCAGCAGCTCTAGGTCGAGCACAGATACGCAGTATTTT
NA	TRBD2	TRBV4-3	TRBJ2-3	CASSQESSGRGDTQYF	TGCGCCAGCAGCCAAGAATCTAGCGGGAGGGGAGATACGCAGTATTTT
NA	NA	TRBV7-9	TRBJ2-2	CAKRTEYTGELFF	TGTGCCAAGAGGACAGAATACACCGGGGAGCTGTTTTTT
NA	TRBD1	TRBV20-1	TRBJ1-5	CSALIQGGYSNQPQHF	TGCAGTGCTCTGATACAGGGGGGCTATAGCAATCAGCCCCAGCATTTT